This entry is about one T cell receptor beta chain. Its antigen is still unknown. This record belongs to a study of T cells expressing NK-cell markers (dated by TCRdb to the early 2020s). In the study overall: In sorted CD3+CD56+NKG2C+, CD3+CD56+NKG2C- and CD3+CD56-NKG2C+ T-cell subsets from several donors, TCR beta-chain repertoires were profiled. The libraries were sequenced on Illumina HiSeq 2000/2500, MiSeq or NextSeq, producing 2 x 150 bp reads. Randomly selected healthy volunteers, three men and five women, were used as the eight sequenced donors. Of the eight sequenced donors, seven were found to be HCMV-seropositive and one was found to be HCMV-seronegative.

The CDR3 numbers 18 residues from cysteine through phenylalanine. No DNA is recorded. As encoded in the germline V gene (reference sequence), CDR1 is DFQATT while CDR2 is SNEGSKA. Overall study outcomes, separate from this receptor: For about 6 donors, the dominant CD3+CD56+NKG2C+ clonotypes were among the top 10 CD8+ clonotypes and accounted for roughly 1.0-8% of CD8+ T cells. Those dominant clonotypes were again the most abundant among CD3+CD56-NKG2C+ cells in several donors, at about 28.3-65%. It remained unclear whether the expanded NKG2C-expressing T cell clones were specific for HCMV antigens.

The sequencing machine was an Illumina HiSeq 2000. The TCR beta cDNA libraries were made using 5'RACE template switching, a step that added both a universal primer site and unique molecular identifiers. Priming for cDNA synthesis came from the TCR beta constant segment, and two successive PCR amplification steps followed. The original methods were these. MIGEC was used to demultiplex reads and group the reads by UMI, and MiTCR was used to assemble and quantify clonotypes. To remove erroneous sequences, TCR cDNA sequences were retained only when supported by two or more reads. The tcR package was used for downstream repertoire analysis, and clonotypes were matched between fractions using CDR3 nucleotide sequence together with V segment. VDJmatch was used to annotate antigen specificity against VDJdb, with one amino acid substitution in CDR3 permitted. Through TCRdb reprocessing, the reads give one entry per CDR3 protein sequence; DNA is omitted. The V and J calls here are based on TCRdb, not the publication. The sample table records some 600,000 distinct CDR3 sequences. The ten largest clones represent around 4% of the sample.

HCMV serostatus was determined by detecting HCMV-specific IgG in serum with a commercial ELISA kit. Peripheral blood mononuclear cells were isolated from blood by Ficoll density gradient centrifugation. The sample was blood T cells: a sorted CD56 or NKG2C T cell subset, CD4+ or CD8+ T cells, or bulk PBMC T cells (not recorded which). This sequence originates from a man younger than 35 in good health. Donor details come from another sample of the same person, matched by shared clones. The sequence links TRBV20-1 to TRBJ2-5; TCRdb returns TRBD2, unconfirmable since there is no DNA. The CDR3 region reads CSAITSLAGGPDGETQYF.